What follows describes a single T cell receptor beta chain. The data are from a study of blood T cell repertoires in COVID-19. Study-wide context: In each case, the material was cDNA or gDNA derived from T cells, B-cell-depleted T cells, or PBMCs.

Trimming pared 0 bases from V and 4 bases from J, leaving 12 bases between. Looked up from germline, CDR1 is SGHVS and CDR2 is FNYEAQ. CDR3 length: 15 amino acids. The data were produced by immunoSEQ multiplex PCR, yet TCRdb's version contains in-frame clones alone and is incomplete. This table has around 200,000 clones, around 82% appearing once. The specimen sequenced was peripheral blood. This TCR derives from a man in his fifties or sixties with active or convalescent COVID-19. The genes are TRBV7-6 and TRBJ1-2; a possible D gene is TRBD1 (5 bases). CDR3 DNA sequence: TGTGCCAGCAGCTTAGCGGCAGGGCGAGTCTATGGCTACACCTTC. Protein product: CASSLAAGRVYGYTF.